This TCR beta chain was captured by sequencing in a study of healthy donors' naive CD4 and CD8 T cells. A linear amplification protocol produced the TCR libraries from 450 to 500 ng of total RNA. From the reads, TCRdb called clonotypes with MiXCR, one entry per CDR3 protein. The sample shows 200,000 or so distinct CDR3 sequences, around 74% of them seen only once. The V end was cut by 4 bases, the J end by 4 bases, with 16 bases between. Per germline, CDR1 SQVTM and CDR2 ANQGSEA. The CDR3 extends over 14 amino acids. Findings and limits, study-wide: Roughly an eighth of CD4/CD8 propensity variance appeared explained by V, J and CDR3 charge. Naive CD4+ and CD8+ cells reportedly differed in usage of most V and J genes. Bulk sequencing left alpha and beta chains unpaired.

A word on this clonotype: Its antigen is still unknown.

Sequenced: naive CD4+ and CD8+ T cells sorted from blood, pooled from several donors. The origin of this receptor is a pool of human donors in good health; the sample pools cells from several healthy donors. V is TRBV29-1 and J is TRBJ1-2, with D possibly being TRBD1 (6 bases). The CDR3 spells CSVVPPDRVYGYTF. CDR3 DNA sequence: TGCAGCGTTGTCCCCCCGGACAGAGTCTATGGCTACACCTTC.